This T cell receptor beta chain was recovered during a study of control samples from healthy donors and cancer patients. Repertoires were generated with immunoSEQ multiplex PCR, while TCRdb's copy carries only in-frame clones and drops some. The sample yields tens of thousands of clones, over 85% seen once. The CDR3 runs 13 residues. CDR1 and CDR2 from the germline V gene are MDHEN and SYDVKM. V lost 4 bases, J lost 6 bases, and 11 bases lay in between. This clone was recorded once. This receptor was taken from a woman aged 40 to 50 with lung cancer. The specimen was PBMCs. This chain links TRBV28 with TRBJ2-3, with D perhaps TRBD2 (5 bases). The DNA for the CDR3 is TGTGCCAGCAGTTATCTAGCTCTCGATACGCAGTATTTT. Translated: CASSYLALDTQYF.